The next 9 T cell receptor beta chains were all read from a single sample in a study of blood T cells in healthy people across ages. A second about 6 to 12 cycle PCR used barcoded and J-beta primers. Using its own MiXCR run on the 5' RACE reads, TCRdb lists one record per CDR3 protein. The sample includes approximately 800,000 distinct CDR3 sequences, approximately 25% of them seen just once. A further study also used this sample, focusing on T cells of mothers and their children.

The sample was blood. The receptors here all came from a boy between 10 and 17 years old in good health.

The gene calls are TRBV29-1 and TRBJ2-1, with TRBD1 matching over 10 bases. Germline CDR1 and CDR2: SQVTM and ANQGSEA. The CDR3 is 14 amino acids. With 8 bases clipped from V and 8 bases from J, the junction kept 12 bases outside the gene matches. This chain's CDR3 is CSLTGTGAPHEQFF. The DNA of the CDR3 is TGCAGCCTTACCGGGACAGGGGCCCCACATGAGCAGTTCTTC.

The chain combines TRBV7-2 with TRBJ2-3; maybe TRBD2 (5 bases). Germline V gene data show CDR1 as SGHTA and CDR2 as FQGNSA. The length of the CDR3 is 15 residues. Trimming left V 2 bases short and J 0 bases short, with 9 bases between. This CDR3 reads CASSLQSGSTDTQYF. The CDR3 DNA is TGTGCCAGCAGCTTACAGTCGGGGAGCACAGATACGCAGTATTTT. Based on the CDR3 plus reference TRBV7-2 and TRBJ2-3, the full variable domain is GAGVSQSPSNKVTEKGKDVELRCDPISGHTALYWYRQSLGQGLEFLIYFQGNSAPDKSGLPSDRFSAERTGGSVSTLTIQRTQQEDSAVYLCASSLQSGSTDTQYFGPGTRLTVL.

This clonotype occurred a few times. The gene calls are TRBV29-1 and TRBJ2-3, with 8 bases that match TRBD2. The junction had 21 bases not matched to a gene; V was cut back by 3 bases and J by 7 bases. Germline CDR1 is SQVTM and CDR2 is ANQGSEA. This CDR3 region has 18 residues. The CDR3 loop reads CSVDVRGGTAVRKNTQYF. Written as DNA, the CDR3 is TGCAGCGTTGATGTTCGGGGGGGGACCGCCGTTCGGAAGAATACGCAGTATTTT.

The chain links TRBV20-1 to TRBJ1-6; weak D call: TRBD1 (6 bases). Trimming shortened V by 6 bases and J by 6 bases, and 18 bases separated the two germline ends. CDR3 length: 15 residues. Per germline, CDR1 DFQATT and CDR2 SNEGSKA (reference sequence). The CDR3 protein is CSARRGGRGNSPLHF. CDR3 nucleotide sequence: TGCAGTGCACGGAGGGGAGGCAGGGGTAATTCACCCCTCCACTTT.

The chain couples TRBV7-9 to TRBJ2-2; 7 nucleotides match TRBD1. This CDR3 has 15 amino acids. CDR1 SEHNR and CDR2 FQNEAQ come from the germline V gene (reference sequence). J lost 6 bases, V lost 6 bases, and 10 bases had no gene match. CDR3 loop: CASSSTGPYPGELFF. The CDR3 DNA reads TGTGCCAGCAGTTCGACAGGGCCCTACCCCGGGGAGCTGTTTTTT.

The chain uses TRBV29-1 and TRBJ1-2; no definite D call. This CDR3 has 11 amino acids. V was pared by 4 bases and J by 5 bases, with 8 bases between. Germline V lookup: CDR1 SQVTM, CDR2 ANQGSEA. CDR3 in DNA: TGCAGCGTTGTCACAGCGTATGGCTACACCTTC. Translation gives CSVVTAYGYTF.

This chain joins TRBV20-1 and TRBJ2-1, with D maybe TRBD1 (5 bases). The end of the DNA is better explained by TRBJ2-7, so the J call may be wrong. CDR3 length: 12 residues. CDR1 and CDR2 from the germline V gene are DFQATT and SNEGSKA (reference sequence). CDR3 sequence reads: CSARKQEYEQYF. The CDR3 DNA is TGCAGTGCTAGAAAACAGGAGTACGAGCAGTACTTC.

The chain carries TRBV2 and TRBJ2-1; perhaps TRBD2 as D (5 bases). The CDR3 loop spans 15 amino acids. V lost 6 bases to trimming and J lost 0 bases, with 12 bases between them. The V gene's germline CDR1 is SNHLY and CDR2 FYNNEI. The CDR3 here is CASSSGSFSYNEQFF. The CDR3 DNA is TGTGCCAGCAGCAGCGGTTCCTTCTCCTACAATGAGCAGTTCTTC.

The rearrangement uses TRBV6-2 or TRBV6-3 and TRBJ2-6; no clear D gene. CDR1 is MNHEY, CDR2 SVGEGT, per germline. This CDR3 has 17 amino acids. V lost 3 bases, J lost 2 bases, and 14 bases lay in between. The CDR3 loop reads CASSYSTAQAGANVLTF. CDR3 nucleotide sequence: TGTGCCAGCAGTTATAGCACAGCCCAGGCTGGGGCCAACGTCCTGACTTTC.